This TCR beta chain was found in a study of T cells in Graves' hyperthyroidism and ophthalmopathy. Regarding the study as a whole: Blood held most thyroid clonotypes expanded above 0.001 frequency.

This clonotype has just a few counts. The antigen remains undetermined. Stable disease denoted Graves' hyperthyroidism without ophthalmopathy progression within 18 months. It was uncontrolled infection, other autoimmune disease, pregnancy or lactation that excluded patients. The TCR beta CDR3 regions underwent amplification using RNA transcripts as the source. In the first-round RT-PCR of the TCR CDR3, the HTBI primer set was used. One entry per CDR3 protein results from TCRdb running MiXCR on the multiplex PCR reads. This sample has some 500,000 distinct CDR3 sequences, with 14% found just once. Germline CDR1 is SGHTA and CDR2 is FQGNSA. This CDR3 contains 13 residues. The V end was cut by 8 bases, the J end by 0 bases, with 9 bases between.

The receptor was derived from a woman aged 18-35 years with Graves' hyperthyroidism. V is TRBV7-2 and J is TRBJ2-3; no clear D gene. Sample: blood. In nucleotides, the CDR3 is TGTGCCAGCGAACTTATTAGCACAGATACGCAGTATTTT. The encoded protein is CASELISTDTQYF.